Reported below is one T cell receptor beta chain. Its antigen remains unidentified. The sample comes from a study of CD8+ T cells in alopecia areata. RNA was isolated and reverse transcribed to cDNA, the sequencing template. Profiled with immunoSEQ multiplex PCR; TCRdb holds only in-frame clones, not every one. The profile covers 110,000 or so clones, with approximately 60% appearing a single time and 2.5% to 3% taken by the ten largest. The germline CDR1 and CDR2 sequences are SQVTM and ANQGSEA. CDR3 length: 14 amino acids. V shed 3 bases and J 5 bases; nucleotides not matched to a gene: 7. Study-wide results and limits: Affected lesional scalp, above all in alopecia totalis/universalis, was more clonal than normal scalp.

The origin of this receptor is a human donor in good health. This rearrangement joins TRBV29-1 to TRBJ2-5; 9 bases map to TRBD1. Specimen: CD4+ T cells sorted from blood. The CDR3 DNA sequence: TGCAGCGTTGAGGGAGGGACAGGGCAGGAGACCCAGTACTTC. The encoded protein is CSVEGGTGQETQYF.